The 6 T cell receptor beta chains in this list originate from one sample, sequenced in a study of T cells in women clearing cervical HPV infection. Data came from immunoSEQ multiplex PCR; TCRdb stores just in-frame clones and leaves some out. The sample table includes about 19,000 clones. The sample consisted of blood buffy coat. The receptor set was obtained from a woman aged 18 to 75 with a cervical HPV16 infection that either progressed to CIN3+ or cleared (not recorded which).

The CDR3 DNA, read in part, is TGTGCCAGCAGCTTAAGAGGCAGGGATAATTCACCG. It translates to CASSLRGRDNSP. The complete CDR3 protein is CASSLRGRDNSPLFF. The V gene is TRBV7-3, the J gene TRBJ2-2; D is perhaps TRBD1 (5 bases). The sequence runs out 3 residues before the end of the CDR3; the remainder is reconstructed from the germline J gene. Germline loops: CDR1 SGHTA, CDR2 FQGTGA. The CDR3 covers 15 residues. Complete variable domain (other parts from reference TRBV7-3 and TRBJ2-2): GAGVSQTPSNKVTEKGKYVELRCDPISGHTALYWYRQSLGQGPEFLIYFQGTGAADDSGLPNDRFFAVRPEGSVSTLKIQRTERGDSAVYLCASSLRGRDNSPLFFGEGSRLTVL.

In regard to this clone: The read terminates 3 residues before the CDR3 end, so the remaining end is supplied by the germline J gene. The J gene is TRBJ2-3, the V gene TRBV13; the match to TRBD2 covers 8 bases. In germline, CDR1 is PRHDT, CDR2 FYEKMQ (reference sequence). The CDR3 extends over 14 amino acids. Trimming cost V 8 bases and J 4 bases; bases outside gene matches: 8. Partial CDR3 DNA: TGTGCCAGCCACCTCCGGGGGGGCGCAGATACG. Protein sequence: CASHLRGGADT. The complete CDR3 protein is CASHLRGGADTQYF.

Notes on this clone: Read sequence stops 3 residues before the CDR3 end, and the germline J gene provides the missing end. The chain employs TRBV30 and TRBJ2-4; 9 nucleotides match TRBD1. The CDR3 totals 13 residues. Germline assignment: CDR1 GTSNPN and CDR2 SVGIG (reference sequence). Partial CDR3 DNA: TGTGCCCGCCGGGACAGGGAAATTTATGGT. Its translation is CARRDREIYG. The entire CDR3 protein is CARRDREIYGQYF.

A note on this clone: The read terminates 3 residues ahead of where the CDR3 ends, so the germline J gene completes it. The chain carries TRBV11-2 and TRBJ2-4; weak D call: TRBD1 (5 bases). The CDR3 length is 11 residues. The V gene's germline CDR1 is SGHAT and CDR2 FQNNGV. Trimming pared 5 bases from V and 7 bases from J, leaving 6 bases between. Partial CDR3 DNA: TGTGCCAGCAGCGGGGCCAACATT. Translating gives CASSGANI. The whole CDR3 is CASSGANIQYF.

Concerning this clone: The read ends 3 residues before the CDR3 terminus; that terminus is restored from the germline J gene. The rearrangement uses TRBV9 and TRBJ2-3; 12 nucleotides line up with TRBD2. Germline CDR1 and CDR2: SGDLS and YYNGEE. The CDR3 is 16 residues long. V was pared by 5 bases and J by 2 bases, with 6 bases of the junction left unmatched. CDR3 sequence reads: CASRPTSGGPTDTQYF. CDR3 bases read: TGTGCCAGCAGGCCCACTAGCGGGGGGCCCACAGATACG.

Note on this clone: The CDR3 end lies 3 residues beyond the end of the read and is filled in from the germline J gene. The rearrangement joins TRBV19 to TRBJ1-1, with 7 bases fitting TRBD1. The CDR3 length is 21 residues. Per germline, CDR1 LNHDA and CDR2 SQIVND (reference sequence). Trimming cost V 1 base and J 1 base; bases outside gene matches: 21. The part of the CDR3 DNA that was read is TGTGCCAGTAGTATAGTCTTGGGCCGCGGGTCAATCGACAGGGCGAACACTGAA. Its protein is CASSIVLGRGSIDRANTE. The full-length CDR3 reads as CASSIVLGRGSIDRANTEAFF.